The next 12 T cell receptor beta chains were all read from a single sample in a study of Graves' ophthalmopathy and Graves' hyperthyroidism. The sequenced template was RNA, covering the TCR beta CDR3 region. In the first round, RT-PCR was carried out with HTBI primers, and a multiplex PCR formed the second round. TCRdb itself ran the multiplex PCR reads through MiXCR, one entry per CDR3 protein. Of approximately 330,000 distinct CDR3 sequences listed, about 17% are singletons. The sequenced sample consisted of peripheral blood. These receptors were obtained from an adult man with Graves' ophthalmopathy.

Ten or more counts support this clonotype. The rearrangement links TRBV27 to TRBJ2-3; 13 bases are shared with TRBD2. This CDR3 contains 19 residues. CDR1 and CDR2 (germline): MNHEY, SMNVEV (reference sequence). The junction had 13 bases not matched to a gene; V was cut back by 4 bases and J by 3 bases. CDR3 bases: TGTGCCAGCAGTTCCCTACTAGCGGGGGGGCCTGTTGATACAGATACGCAGTATTTT. Protein: CASSSLLAGGPVDTDTQYF.

This clonotype was seen ten or more times. The chain combines TRBV30 with TRBJ1-4; D perhaps matches TRBD1 (6 bases). The length of the CDR3 is 13 residues. From germline, CDR1 is GTSNPN and CDR2 SVGIG (reference sequence). Trimming removed 1 base from V and 8 bases from J, with 11 bases in between. Here the CDR3 reads CAWSAGTQEKLFF. In nucleotides, the CDR3 is TGTGCCTGGAGTGCCGGGACACAAGAAAAACTGTTTTTT.

This clonotype has at least ten counts. The chain uses TRBV7-3 and TRBJ2-5; D perhaps matches TRBD1 (8 bases). The germline V and J ends were trimmed by 5 bases and 2 bases, with 12 bases remaining between them. The V gene's germline CDR1 is SGHTA and CDR2 FQGTGA. The CDR3 is made up of 14 amino acids. CDR3 sequence (DNA): TGTGCCAGCAGCGCACAGGGGGGGCAAGAGACCCAGTACTTC. Protein product: CASSAQGGQETQYF.

The chain links TRBV12-3 or TRBV12-4 to TRBJ2-7, with 8 bases aligning to TRBD2. This CDR3 is built from 16 residues. With V trimmed by 2 bases and J by 4 bases, 10 bases remained unmatched. The DNA of the CDR3 is TGTGCCAGCAGTTTATTGGCGGGACTAGACGGGTACGAGCAGTACTTC. As protein: CASSLLAGLDGYEQYF.

This clonotype appeared many times. The chain carries TRBV20-1 and TRBJ2-5; TRBD1 aligns across 7 bases. The CDR3 covers 13 residues. Germline lookup yields CDR1 DFQATT and CDR2 SNEGSKA (reference sequence). The ends lost 5 bases at V and 1 base at J; junction bases unmatched: 4. CDR3 nucleotides: TGCAGTGCTGCCCCAGGGGGCCAAGAGACCCAGTACTTC. As protein: CSAAPGGQETQYF.

This clonotype has ten or more counts. The CDR3 bases are TGCAGCGTTGAAGGTCGTTTGGGAGGGACGGTCACTGAAGCTTTCTTT. Its translation: CSVEGRLGGTVTEAFF. The chain has TRBV29-1 and TRBJ1-1; D might be TRBD1 (5 bases). Germline V gene data show CDR1 as SQVTM and CDR2 as ANQGSEA. Trimming stripped 1 base from V and 4 bases from J, with 19 bases between. The CDR3 runs to 16 residues.

This clonotype was observed a few times. This sequence joins TRBV11-2 and TRBJ2-7; the D gene is possibly TRBD2 (5 bases). The V and J ends lost 4 bases and 2 bases respectively, with 15 bases between them. Germline CDR1 reads SGHAT; CDR2 reads FQNNGV. This CDR3 is 15 amino acids long. The CDR3 protein is CASSSAIALAYEQYF. The CDR3 nucleotides read TGTGCCAGCAGCTCTGCCATAGCGCTCGCCTACGAGCAGTACTTC.

This clonotype was observed a single time. The V and J genes are TRBV6-1 and TRBJ1-6, with 10 positions matching TRBD1. CDR1 is MNHNS, CDR2 SASEGT, per germline. The CDR3 is 13 amino acids. V lost 10 bases, J lost 14 bases, and 11 bases stayed unmatched. The CDR3 sequence is CATQETGGQTLHF. For the CDR3, the DNA is TGTGCCACCCAAGAGACAGGGGGCCAGACCCTCCACTTT.

This clonotype turned up a few times. The chain employs TRBV4-1 and TRBJ2-5; D is ambiguous. Between the trimmed V and J ends, which lost 3 bases and 7 bases, there was a span of 21 bases. The CDR3 has 16 amino acids. CDR1 MGHRA and CDR2 YSYEKL come from the germline V gene. CDR3 sequence: CASSHPEDRSLGTQYF. The CDR3 DNA is TGCGCCAGCAGCCACCCCGAGGACCGTTCTCTTGGGACCCAGTACTTC.

This clonotype showed up many times. V and J are TRBV6-2 or TRBV6-3 and TRBJ2-7; 8 bases line up with TRBD2. This CDR3 contains 16 residues. The J segment lost 4 bases and the V segment lost 0 bases, leaving 8 bases of the junction unmatched. Germline V lookup: CDR1 MNHEY, CDR2 SVGEGT. CDR3 sequence: CASSYSGSGGPYEQYF. CDR3 nucleotides: TGTGCCAGCAGTTACTCAGGTTCGGGGGGGCCGTACGAGCAGTACTTC.

This clonotype was found many times. This rearrangement joins TRBV2 to TRBJ1-5; D is ambiguous. CDR3 length: 14 amino acids. With 5 bases removed from V and 2 bases from J, the gap between germline ends came to 10 bases. Germline V gene sequence: CDR1 SNHLY, CDR2 FYNNEI. The CDR3 reads CASSFDPGNQPQHF. The DNA of the CDR3 is TGTGCCAGCAGTTTCGACCCGGGCAATCAGCCCCAGCATTTT. The variable domain in full, completed from reference TRBV2 and TRBJ1-5, reads EPEVTQTPSHQVTQMGQEVILRCVPISNHLYFYWYRQILGQKVEFLVSFYNNEISEKSEIFDDQFSVERPDGSNFTLKIRSTKLEDSAMYFCASSFDPGNQPQHFGDGTRLSIL.

This clonotype occurred many times. V and J are TRBV30 and TRBJ1-2; a weak D match, TRBD1 (6 bases). Trimming took off 6 bases at V and 4 bases at J, with 21 bases between the two ends. The CDR3 has 15 amino acids. Germline V lookup: CDR1 GTSNPN, CDR2 SVGIG (reference sequence). CDR3 coding DNA: TGTGCCTGTGGACAGAACGTAAACGGGCGCTATGGCTACACCTTC. This encodes CACGQNVNGRYGYTF.